The 20 T cell receptor beta chains below come from one sample, sequenced in a study of T cell changes during pregnancy in multiple sclerosis. The table came from immunoSEQ multiplex PCR; TCRdb's copy has only in-frame clones and leaves some out. The sample has 65,000 to 85,000 clones; around 94% are singletons. The sequenced sample was CD4+ T cells from peripheral blood mononuclear cells, obtained after pregnancy. The receptors derive from a female donor with multiple sclerosis, enrolled in a pregnancy study.

This chain joins TRBV5-1 and TRBJ2-1; 10 bases agree with TRBD1. V was pared by 4 bases and J by 5 bases, with 6 bases of the junction left unmatched. The CDR3 consists of 15 residues. Germline CDR1 reads SGHRS; CDR2 reads YFSETQ. DNA for the CDR3: TGCGCCAGCAGCCCGAGACAGGGGGCCAACAATGAGCAGTTCTTC. Translating gives CASSPRQGANNEQFF.

J is TRBJ2-7 and V is TRBV28, with 11 bases identical to TRBD1. Looked up from germline, CDR1 is MDHEN and CDR2 is SYDVKM. The ends lost 10 bases at V and 3 bases at J; junction bases unmatched: 14. This CDR3 comprises 16 residues. Here the CDR3 DNA reads TGTGCCACCATGGACAGGGGGCGCGATATGGACTACGAGCAGTACTTC. Its protein product is CATMDRGRDMDYEQYF. The full variable domain, rest sourced from reference TRBV28 and TRBJ2-7, is DVKVTQSSRYLVKRTGEKVFLECVQDMDHENMFWYRQDPGLGLRLIYFSYDVKMKEKGDIPEGYSVSREKKERFSLILESASTNQTSMYLCATMDRGRDMDYEQYFGPGTRLTVT.

The chain is built from TRBV18 and TRBJ1-2, with 7 bases fitting TRBD1. This CDR3 contains 13 residues. From germline, CDR1 is KGHSH and CDR2 LQKENI. J lost 8 bases, V lost 2 bases, and 5 bases had no gene match. This CDR3 reads CASSPETGRGYTF. The CDR3 DNA follows: TGTGCCAGCTCACCAGAGACAGGGAGAGGCTACACCTTC.

About this clone: One end of the junction does not line up with germline, which may come from a read error. This chain uses TRBV7-7 with TRBJ2-1; 9 bases line up with TRBD1. The CDR3 sequence is 17 residues long. From germline, CDR1 is SSHAT and CDR2 FNYEAQ (reference sequence). CDR3 nucleotides: TGTGCTAGCAGCCCGTTTCCGACAGGGGGTATCAACAATGAGCAGTTCTTC. This encodes CASSPFPTGGINNEQFF.

V usage is TRBV6-5 and J usage is TRBJ2-7; tentatively, D is TRBD1 (6 bases). This CDR3 contains 15 residues. The V end was cut by 0 bases, the J end by 6 bases, with 15 bases between. Germline CDR1 is MNHEY and CDR2 is SVGAGI. DNA for the CDR3: TGTGCCAGCAGTTACTCGATCTCAGGGGCCCCCGAGCAGTACTTC. Residues: CASSYSISGAPEQYF.

V usage is TRBV5-1 and J usage is TRBJ1-2; 9 bases map to TRBD1. Per germline, CDR1 SGHRS and CDR2 YFSETQ. The CDR3 consists of 15 residues. Trimming at V came to 4 bases and at J to 6 bases, leaving 10 bases not matched to a gene. CDR3 in DNA: TGCGCCAGCAGCACCACGGGACAGGGTCCAAATGGCTACACCTTC. This sequence encodes CASSTTGQGPNGYTF.

This sequence joins TRBV27 and TRBJ2-1, with 10 bases fitting TRBD2. Trimming took 4 bases from V and 0 from J; bases not matched to a gene: 0. This CDR3 contains 15 residues. Germline V CDR1 and CDR2: MNHEY, SMNVEV (reference sequence). The chain's CDR3 is CASSWTSGSYNEQFF. The CDR3, as DNA: TGTGCCAGCAGTTGGACTAGCGGCTCCTACAATGAGCAGTTCTTC.

The chain recombines TRBV7-2 with TRBJ2-7; no definite D call. The length of the CDR3 is 12 residues. V was cut by 4 bases and J by 1 base, with 5 bases left in between. CDR1 and CDR2 from the germline V gene are SGHTA and FQGNSA. The DNA for the CDR3 is TGTGCCAGCAGCTCCGTTTCCTACGAGCAGTACTTC. Translation: CASSSVSYEQYF.

The CDR3 region has the DNA TGTGCCAGCTCACCAATGGACAGGGGAGTCGCAGATACGCAGTATTTT. Translation gives CASSPMDRGVADTQYF. The chain links TRBV18 to TRBJ2-3; 9 positions match TRBD1. The V and J ends lost 2 bases and 4 bases, in that order; junction bases with no gene match: 7. Germline assignment: CDR1 KGHSH and CDR2 LQKENI. The CDR3 runs 16 residues.

The chain recombines TRBV7-9 with TRBJ2-2; no clear D. This CDR3 is built from 13 residues. The germline gives CDR1 SEHNR, CDR2 FQNEAQ (reference sequence). Trimming removed 3 bases from V and 4 bases from J, with 6 bases in between. CDR3 bases: TGTGCCAGCAGCTTGATCGGCACCGGGGAGCTGTTTTTT. Translating it yields CASSLIGTGELFF.

The chain links TRBV25-1 to TRBJ1-3, with D unresolved. The CDR3 is 17 residues long. The germline V gene encodes CDR1 MGHDK and CDR2 SYGVNS. V was shortened by 5 bases and J by 0 bases, with 17 bases between the two germline ends. The CDR3 bases are TGTGCCAGCAGTCCGCCAACCCTAGGATTCTCTGGAAACACCATATATTTT. The encoded protein is CASSPPTLGFSGNTIYF.

The V gene is TRBV6-5, the J gene TRBJ2-1, with 12 bases matching TRBD2. The germline gives CDR1 MNHEY, CDR2 SVGAGI. This CDR3 comprises 16 residues. V lost 0 bases and J lost 5; bases outside the gene matches: 2. In DNA, the CDR3 is TGTGCCAGCAGTTACTCCGGACTAGCGGGAAACAATGAGCAGTTCTTC. This codes for CASSYSGLAGNNEQFF.

The chain carries TRBV7-9 and TRBJ2-7; D remains unclear. V was shortened by 0 bases and J by 4 bases, with 4 bases between the two germline ends. This CDR3 is built from 12 residues. In germline, CDR1 is SEHNR, CDR2 FQNEAQ (reference sequence). The CDR3 DNA sequence: TGTGCCAGCAGCTTAGCCAGATACGAGCAGTACTTC. Amino acids: CASSLARYEQYF.

The chain links TRBV11-2 to TRBJ1-4; TRBD1 matches at 8 bases. V lost 5 bases and J lost 10; bases outside the gene matches: 9. CDR3 length equals 14 residues. Germline assignment: CDR1 SGHAT and CDR2 FQNNGV. The CDR3 DNA is TGTGCCAGCAGCATTCAGGGGGCAAGTGGAAAACTGTTTTTT. This sequence encodes CASSIQGASGKLFF.

The DNA for the CDR3 is TGTGCCAGCTCACCACTTTCCAGGGGTTTGGCTGGAAACACCATATATTTT. Its protein is CASSPLSRGLAGNTIYF. The chain has TRBV18 and TRBJ1-3; D possibly corresponds to TRBD1 (6 bases). Trimming removed 1 base at V and 2 bases at J, with 15 bases between. The length of the CDR3 is 17 residues. Germline V lookup: CDR1 KGHSH, CDR2 LQKENI. The whole variable domain, remainder taken from reference TRBV18 and TRBJ1-3, is NAGVMQNPRHLVRRRGQEARLRCSPMKGHSHVYWYRQLPEEGLKFMVYLQKENIIDESGMPKERFSAEFPKEGPSILRIQQVVRGDSAAYFCASSPLSRGLAGNTIYFGEGSWLTVV.

The V call is TRBV7-6, the J call TRBJ2-5; 14 nucleotides line up with TRBD2. The germline CDR1 and CDR2 sequences are SGHVS and FNYEAQ. This CDR3 region has 16 residues. V shed 5 bases, J shed 5 bases, and the junction held 7 bases outside the gene matches. In nucleotides, the CDR3 is TGTGCCAGCAGCCGACGACTAGCGGGAGGGCCTGAGACCCAGTACTTC. Protein: CASSRRLAGGPETQYF.

The chain is built from TRBV4-3 and TRBJ1-3; tentative D call: TRBD1 (6 bases). The V end was cut by 3 bases, the J end by 1 base, with 13 bases between. Germline-derived CDR1 and CDR2 are LGHNA and YSLEER. The CDR3 is 16 residues long. This CDR3 is CASSHSQGGSGNTIYF. CDR3 DNA sequence: TGCGCCAGCAGCCACTCACAGGGCGGTTCTGGAAACACCATATATTTT.

V is TRBV7-6 and J is TRBJ2-2; 15 positions agree with TRBD2. The CDR3 runs to 18 residues. Germline V gene sequence: CDR1 SGHVS, CDR2 FNYEAQ. J was trimmed by 3 bases and V by 3 bases; bases with no gene match: 5. DNA for the CDR3: TGTGCCAGCAGCTTGGCCGGGACTAGCGGGGGGTACACCGGGGAGCTGTTTTTT. Translation: CASSLAGTSGGYTGELFF.

Only one count was recorded for this clone. The rearrangement links TRBV7-2 to TRBJ1-2; 7 nucleotides match TRBD1. V lost 0 bases to trimming and J lost 7 bases; unmatched junction nucleotides: 14. The CDR3 extends over 17 amino acids. Germline V CDR1 and CDR2: SGHTA, FQGNSA. Here the CDR3 reads CASSLAVFTTGRGGYTF. The CDR3 region has the DNA TGTGCCAGCAGCTTAGCTGTCTTTACGACAGGGCGAGGTGGCTACACCTTC.

The rearrangement links TRBV6-6 to TRBJ2-3; D is possibly TRBD2 (5 bases). Per the germline V gene, CDR1 is MNHNY and CDR2 is SVGAGI (reference sequence). Trimming took 8 bases from V and 2 from J, leaving 20 bases between them. This CDR3 comprises 16 residues. This chain's CDR3 is CASYRPGMTYTDTQYF. CDR3 nucleotides: TGTGCCAGCTACCGTCCGGGGATGACATACACAGATACGCAGTATTTT.